The entry below gives a single T cell receptor beta chain sequence along with its context. In the original processing: Amplification with reference gene primers provided the estimates of nucleated cell counts. Only in-frame clones appear in the TCRdb table, and some are missing; sequencing was by immunoSEQ multiplex PCR. The V and J calls and clone size are taken from that table; D and trimming were inferred from the DNA. The data contain around 190,000 clones, around nine tenths of them seen just once; the ten biggest clones take up roughly 1.6%. These data belong to a study of blood T cell repertoires in COVID-19. Study in general: Some COVID-19 samples were acute and others convalescent; all came from the United States, Italy and Spain. Nucleic acid was either cDNA or gDNA, and it came from T cells, B-cell-depleted T cells, or PBMCs.

CDR1 is MGHRA, CDR2 YSYEKL, per germline. The CDR3 has 17 amino acids. V was shortened by 4 bases and J by 3 bases, with 19 bases between the two germline ends. Sample: peripheral blood. This chain links TRBV4-1 with TRBJ2-1; D is undetermined. This receptor was obtained from a young man with active or convalescent COVID-19. CDR3 protein: CASSPREVVTYYNEQFF. The CDR3 nucleotides are TGCGCCAGCAGCCCTAGAGAAGTCGTCACCTACTACAATGAGCAGTTCTTC.